What follows describes a single TCR beta chain. Its antigen is as yet unknown. CDR1 and CDR2 from the germline V gene are SGHTA and FQGNSA. This CDR3 is built from 14 residues. V shed 3 bases and J shed 4 bases, with 10 bases lying between them. The protocol was immunoSEQ multiplex PCR, while the TCRdb copy is restricted to in-frame clones and leaves out a portion. Of approximately 64,000 clones listed, about 95% are singletons. CD4+ T cells from unexposed donors were obtained before the COVID-19 pandemic (2011-2018). This sample was included in a study of CD4 T cells in relation to SARS-CoV-2 and coronaviruses. Study context: The restricting HLA molecule for shared crossreactive spike epitopes was mapped.

Study-wide points: Crossreactivity was assessed only for spike protein, not other viral proteins. According to naive versus memory sequencing, detected responses are memory recall, not newly primed.

Sequenced input: naive CD4+ T cells from PBMCs. Subset: naive CD4+ T cells isolated by negative enrichment. The receptor was isolated from a human donor in good health. This chain links TRBV7-2 with TRBJ2-1; D gene unclear. The CDR3 sequence: CASSLARTYNEQFF. The CDR3 nucleotides are TGTGCCAGCAGCTTGGCCAGAACTTACAATGAGCAGTTCTTC.